This TCR beta chain was observed in a study of neoadjuvant anti-PD-1 for oral cavity cancer. On the study more broadly: Nivolumab at 3 mg/kg was mostly given biweekly, three to four doses, pre-surgery.

Looked up from germline, CDR1 is SGHNT and CDR2 is YYREEE (reference sequence). This CDR3 comprises 15 residues. With 4 bases removed from V and 4 bases from J, the gap between germline ends came to 17 bases. Specified time point: after neoadjuvant nivolumab, at surgical resection. Analysis of PBMCs was direct, with no culture step. The method was immunoSEQ multiplex PCR; TCRdb's version includes in-frame clones alone and lacks a portion of them. The sample has about 12,000 clones; 71% are singletons. This clone appeared a few times. Specimen: PBMCs, collected after nivolumab (anti-PD-1) treatment. The V and J genes are TRBV5-4 and TRBJ1-2; D is uncertain. This TCR came from a person between 35 and 79 years old with oral cavity squamous cell carcinoma. The CDR3 DNA sequence: TGTGCCAGCAGCCCGTCGCGAAGGGTTGCCTATGGCTACACCTTC. Its translation is CASSPSRRVAYGYTF.